This is a list of T cell receptor beta chains from one sample in a study of human CD8 memory T cell subsets. TCRdb re-called the 5' RACE reads and gives one entry per CDR3 protein, without DNA. The ten most abundant clones cover roughly 33% of a sample with 5,500 to 7,000 distinct CDR3 sequences. The specimen was CD8+ effector memory T cells (TEM) sorted from PBMCs. The receptors originated from a human donor in good health. Each CDR3 is given with its conserved first and last residue. The order of the fields is J gene, V gene, clone size, CDR3 length, CDR3 protein. Some rows mark clone size as missing; the rest say once, few, many or name a class of expanded clone.

j_gene: TRBJ1-2
v_gene: TRBV18
abundance: .
len: 16
CDR3aa: CASSPELGGSNYGYTF

j_gene: TRBJ1-5
v_gene: TRBV20-1
abundance: .
len: 16
CDR3aa: CSARPLGGYSNQPQHF

j_gene: TRBJ1-6
v_gene: TRBV6-2/TRBV6-3
abundance: .
len: 16
CDR3aa: CASRLLTGADNSPLHF

j_gene: TRBJ1-3
v_gene: TRBV9
abundance: .
len: 15
CDR3aa: CASSVGGRSGNTIYF

j_gene: TRBJ2-5
v_gene: TRBV6-2/TRBV6-3
abundance: .
len: 16
CDR3aa: CASSYIGVSEVETQYF

j_gene: TRBJ1-1
v_gene: TRBV7-9
abundance: .
len: 18
CDR3aa: CASSRNSGTGGYGTEAFF

j_gene: TRBJ1-2
v_gene: TRBV10-3
abundance: .
len: 17
CDR3aa: CAISENSGEEANYGYTF

j_gene: TRBJ1-2
v_gene: TRBV4-1
abundance: medium-sized
len: 12
CDR3aa: CASSHIGYGYTF

j_gene: TRBJ2-1
v_gene: TRBV14
abundance: large
len: 14
CDR3aa: CASSPRDRGNEQFF

j_gene: TRBJ1-3
v_gene: TRBV29-1
abundance: medium-sized
len: 14
CDR3aa: CSVEKGEIGNTIYF

j_gene: TRBJ2-7
v_gene: TRBV6-2/TRBV6-3
abundance: .
len: 12
CDR3aa: CASRQTAYEQYF

j_gene: TRBJ1-1
v_gene: TRBV20-1
abundance: .
len: 14
CDR3aa: CSASTPGMNTEAFF

j_gene: TRBJ2-1
v_gene: TRBV29-1
abundance: .
len: 14
CDR3aa: CSGRDGTRSNEQFF

j_gene: TRBJ1-5
v_gene: TRBV6-5
abundance: .
len: 16
CDR3aa: CASSSWGSRRNQPQHF

j_gene: TRBJ2-2
v_gene: TRBV4-1
abundance: .
len: 16
CDR3aa: CASSQRTGAETGELFF

j_gene: TRBJ2-1
v_gene: TRBV4-1
abundance: .
len: 16
CDR3aa: CASSQEVTRPYNEQFF

j_gene: TRBJ1-1
v_gene: TRBV7-9
abundance: .
len: 14
CDR3aa: CASSLLSVNTEAFF

j_gene: TRBJ2-7
v_gene: TRBV7-8
abundance: .
len: 16
CDR3aa: CASSLGVTGKPYEQYF

j_gene: TRBJ2-5
v_gene: TRBV4-3
abundance: .
len: 16
CDR3aa: CASSQEEGGGSETQYF

j_gene: TRBJ2-2
v_gene: TRBV7-9
abundance: .
len: 16
CDR3aa: CASSQGPGANTGELFF